The rows below give T cell receptor beta chains drawn from one sample of a study of memory CD4+ T cells and cytomegalovirus serostatus. Method: immunoSEQ multiplex PCR; TCRdb's copy keeps in-frame clones and lacks some. The data show around 53,000 clones, 65% to 80% seen once. Sample: memory CD4+ T cells from blood. The receptor set was obtained from an adult in good health and CMV-seropositive. Each CDR3 is given without its conserved first and last residue.

TRBJ2-2 | TRBV18 | ASSPMQAGNTGELF
TRBJ2-3 | TRBV7-9 | ASSLATAGTDTQY
TRBJ2-1 | TRBV19 | ASSSQRGYNEQF
TRBJ2-1 | TRBV20-1 | SARHHNEQF
TRBJ2-2 | TRBV9 | ASSVFVGANTGELF
TRBJ2-5 | TRBV18 | ASSPPTGGGETQY
TRBJ2-1 | TRBV7-6 | ASSLAHGRGSSYNEQF
TRBJ1-2 | TRBV9 | ASTPTGVYGYT
TRBJ2-7 | TRBV5-6 | ASSSGQRKELGKAYEQY
TRBJ2-1 | TRBV6-5 | ASAGIGRNEQF
TRBJ2-3 | TRBV11-3 | ASSQRLIDTQY
TRBJ2-5 | TRBV5-1 | ASSLDPGRVQETQY
TRBJ2-5 | TRBV28 | ASSLSSSGGTQY
TRBJ2-3 | TRBV7-9 | ASRPDSTDTQY
TRBJ2-3 | TRBV9 | ASSLRQGSTDTQY
TRBJ1-1 | TRBV27 | ASSLSTVGGNTEAF
TRBJ2-3 | TRBV29-1 | SVAYPEGLALGTQY
TRBJ2-7 | TRBV21-1 | ASSKSAGPLSYEQY
TRBJ2-5 | TRBV2 | ATGNQETQY
TRBJ1-2 | TRBV5-1 | ASSLGGAWQYGYT
TRBJ1-2 | TRBV2 | ASRRTGEPGYT
TRBJ1-2 | TRBV6-5 | ASSYSGVNYGYT
TRBJ1-1 | TRBV4-2 | ASNAQGGTEAF
TRBJ1-1 | TRBV7-8 | ASRGQRRDTEAF
TRBJ2-2 | TRBV7-3 | ASSPQTSGGGELF
TRBJ2-5 | TRBV19 | ASSRDPRMETQY
TRBJ1-5 | TRBV4-3 | ASSQDVRTQPQH
TRBJ1-2 | TRBV7-9 | ASSSPQGVKGYT
TRBJ1-1 | TRBV5-1 | ASSSSVNTEAF
TRBJ2-3 | TRBV7-8 | ASSFGLSTDTQY
TRBJ2-4 | TRBV9 | ASSPGLAKNIQY
TRBJ1-3 | TRBV7-9 | ASSPDGYGNTIY
TRBJ2-3 | TRBV29-1 | SVDTGLATQY
TRBJ1-4 | TRBV5-4 | ASSLVGNKVSNEKLF
TRBJ1-6 | TRBV7-9 | VSSLGQGFYNSPLH
TRBJ1-2 | TRBV30 | AWSVIRTLRLGYT
TRBJ2-1 | TRBV7-9 | ASSFGLARRYSYNEQF
TRBJ2-7 | TRBV7-3 | ASSLAGGGYEQY
TRBJ2-7 | TRBV2 | ASRGTSGSEQY
TRBJ2-1 | TRBV5-4 | ASSPLWSGRRDEQF